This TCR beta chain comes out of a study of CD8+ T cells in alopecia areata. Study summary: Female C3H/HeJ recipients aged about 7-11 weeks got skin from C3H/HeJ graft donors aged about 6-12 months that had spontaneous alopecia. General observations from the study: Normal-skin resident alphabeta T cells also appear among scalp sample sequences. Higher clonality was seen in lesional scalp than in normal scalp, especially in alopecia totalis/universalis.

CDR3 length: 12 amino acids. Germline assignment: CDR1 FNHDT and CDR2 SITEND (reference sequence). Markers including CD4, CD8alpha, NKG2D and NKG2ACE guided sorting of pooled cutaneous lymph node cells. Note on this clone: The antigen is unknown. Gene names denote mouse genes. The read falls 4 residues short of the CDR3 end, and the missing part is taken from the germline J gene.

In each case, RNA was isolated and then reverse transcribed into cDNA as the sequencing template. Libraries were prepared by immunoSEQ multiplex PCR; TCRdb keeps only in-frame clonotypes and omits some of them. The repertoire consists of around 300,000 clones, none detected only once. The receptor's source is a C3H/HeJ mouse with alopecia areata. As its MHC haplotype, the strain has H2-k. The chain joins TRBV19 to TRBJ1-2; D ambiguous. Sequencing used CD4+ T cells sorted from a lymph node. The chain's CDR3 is CASSSTVFDYTF. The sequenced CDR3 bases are TGTGCCAGCAGCTCGACTGTTTTC.